Following are 20 T cell receptor beta chains from one sample sequenced in a study of neurological immune-mediated disorders. The time point is: longitudinal time-point 3. In TCRdb, the 5' RACE reads were re-called with MiXCR into one record per CDR3 protein. The sample gives about 80,000 distinct CDR3 sequences, approximately 4.3% of which show up once; approximately 5.4% is in the top ten. The specimen sequenced was PBMCs. The receptor source for this set is a woman aged 55 to 70 with multiple sclerosis.

Ten or more counts support this clonotype. This CDR3 is CASSPRPDNYGYTF. CDR3 DNA sequence: TGTGCCAGCAGCCCACGTCCGGATAACTATGGCTACACCTTC. The chain has TRBV7-8 and TRBJ1-2; D ambiguous. Looked up from germline, CDR1 is SGHVS and CDR2 is FQNEAQ. V lost 5 bases and J lost 1, with 11 bases in between. The CDR3 has 14 amino acids.

This clonotype was recorded many times. This chain joins TRBV6-1 and TRBJ2-7, with TRBD1 matching 9 bases. This CDR3 region has 15 residues. From germline, CDR1 is MNHNS and CDR2 SASEGT. V lost 6 bases to trimming and J lost 4 bases; unmatched junction nucleotides: 10. In DNA, the CDR3 is TGTGCCAGCAGAGCCTCCGGGACAGGGACTTACGAGCAGTACTTC. It specifies CASRASGTGTYEQYF.

On this clonotype: This sequence may be a read error, since a much larger clone differs from it by one base. The rearrangement links TRBV6-6 to TRBJ2-3; a possible D gene is TRBD1 (5 bases). The CDR3 contains 15 residues. Germline CDR1 reads MNHNY; CDR2 reads SVGAGI (reference sequence). Trimming left V 5 bases short and J 1 base short, with 13 bases between. The CDR3 nucleotides read TGTGCCAGCAGTGGGCTAGTGGGGCGCACAGATACGCAGTATTTT. Translated, it gives CASSGLVGRTDTQYF.

This clonotype was recorded many times. This rearrangement joins TRBV5-1 to TRBJ2-4; D perhaps matches TRBD1 (5 bases). The length of the CDR3 is 15 residues. Per the germline V gene, CDR1 is SGHRS and CDR2 is YFSETQ. V gave up 4 bases and J gave up 0 bases, with 11 bases separating them. CDR3 sequence: CASSPTVTAKNIQYF. The CDR3 nucleotides read TGCGCCAGCAGCCCGACAGTTACAGCCAAAAACATTCAGTACTTC.

This clonotype has ten or more counts. The junction differs from germline at one of its ends, possibly a read error. The V gene is TRBV7-7, the J gene TRBJ2-5; 7 bases are a match to TRBD1. CDR1 and CDR2 from the germline V gene are SSHAT and FNYEAQ (reference sequence). The CDR3 contains 12 residues. The CDR3 DNA is TGTGCTAGCAGCTTACAGGGGGAGACCCAGTACTTC. It encodes CASSLQGETQYF. Looking up the rest from reference TRBV7-7 and TRBJ2-5 gives the full variable domain: GAGVSQSPRYKVTKRGQDVTLRCDPISSHATLYWYQQALGQGPEFLTYFNYEAQPDKSGLPSDRFSAERPEGSISTLTIQRTEQRDSAMYRCASSLQGETQYFGPGTRLLVL.

This clonotype occurred many times. V is TRBV5-5 and J is TRBJ2-7; D remains ambiguous. The CDR3 runs to 14 residues. Germline V gives CDR1 SGHKS, CDR2 YYEKEE (reference sequence). Trimming left V 4 bases short and J 3 bases short, with 14 bases between. The CDR3 DNA reads as TGTGCCAGCAGCCCCGGCCGGATGTTCTACGAGCAGTACTTC. The encoded protein is CASSPGRMFYEQYF.

This clonotype has at least ten counts. The genes are TRBV25-1 and TRBJ1-2, with D perhaps matching TRBD1 (6 bases). The V and J ends lost 6 bases and 6 bases respectively, with 23 bases between them. The CDR3 loop spans 16 amino acids. Germline lookup yields CDR1 MGHDK and CDR2 SYGVNS. The CDR3 nucleotides read TGTGCCAGCAGGGGGGAAGCAGGGGTGCTTTTTGATGGCTACACCTTC. Translation: CASRGEAGVLFDGYTF.

This clonotype has a count of ten or more. The chain combines TRBV11-2 with TRBJ2-1, with D possibly TRBD2 on 6 matching bases. V was clipped by 0 bases and J by 4 bases, with 7 bases between them. From germline, CDR1 is SGHAT and CDR2 FQNNGV. The CDR3 has 14 residues. The CDR3 protein is CASSLDLAYNEQFF. The CDR3 bases are TGTGCCAGCAGCTTAGATCTAGCGTACAATGAGCAGTTCTTC.

In its sample, this clonotype was seen many times. The genes are TRBV10-3 and TRBJ1-3; the D gene is possibly TRBD1 (5 bases). Germline CDR1 is ENHRY and CDR2 is SYGVKD. The germline V and J ends were trimmed by 4 bases and 3 bases, with 16 bases remaining between them. This CDR3 has 16 amino acids. CDR3 sequence (DNA): TGTGCCATCAGTGCAGGAAAGCAGGGTTTTGGAAACACCATATATTTT. Protein: CAISAGKQGFGNTIYF.

This clonotype was observed many times. This chain uses TRBV15 with TRBJ1-2; tentative D call: TRBD1 (5 bases). The V end lost 2 bases, the J end lost 0 bases, and 13 bases lay between the germline ends. The germline V gene encodes CDR1 LNHNV and CDR2 YYDKDF (reference sequence). CDR3 size: 16 residues. The CDR3 DNA is TGTGCCACCAGCAGAAATAGGGAAGGGGCTAACTATGGCTACACCTTC. Its protein product is CATSRNREGANYGYTF.

Many counts were recorded for this clonotype. The CDR3 DNA reads as TGTGCCAGCAGCGCCCTAGCGGGGGCCAGGGATACGCAGTATTTT. Translation gives CASSALAGARDTQYF. The chain carries TRBV7-2 and TRBJ2-3, with 10 positions matching TRBD2. Germline assignment: CDR1 SGHTA and CDR2 FQGNSA. Trimming took 5 bases from V and 6 from J; bases not matched to a gene: 8. The CDR3 is made up of 15 amino acids.

In its sample, this clonotype was seen many times. The chain uses TRBV7-2 and TRBJ2-7; D unclear. Germline V gene lookup returns CDR1 SGHTA and CDR2 FQGNSA. The ends were cut back, 1 base at V and 0 bases at J, with 13 bases in the middle. The CDR3 totals 16 residues. The CDR3 region has the DNA TGTGCCAGCAGCTTAGGCATGGGCGCCTCCTCCTACGAGCAGTACTTC. Amino acids: CASSLGMGASSYEQYF.

This clonotype came up many times. The rearrangement links TRBV6-4 to TRBJ2-7; the match to TRBD1 covers 11 bases. The CDR3 spans 13 residues. The germline gives CDR1 MRHNA, CDR2 SNTAGT. V was pared by 6 bases and J by 4 bases, with 2 bases of the junction left unmatched. The CDR3 loop reads CASSRDRGYEQYF. The CDR3 coding sequence is TGTGCCAGCAGCCGGGACAGGGGGTACGAGCAGTACTTC.

This clonotype was seen ten or more times. The V call is TRBV12-3 or TRBV12-4, the J call TRBJ2-5, with a possible D match to TRBD1 (6 bases). CDR3 size: 13 residues. The ends were cut back, 3 bases at V and 5 bases at J, with 10 bases in the middle. The CDR3 loop reads CASSLNRVETQYF. In DNA form, the CDR3 reads TGTGCCAGCAGTTTGAACAGGGTTGAGACCCAGTACTTC.

This clonotype has a single count. The chain employs TRBV4-2 and TRBJ2-3; 8 positions agree with TRBD1. V lost 6 bases to trimming and J lost 11 bases; unmatched junction nucleotides: 16. From germline, CDR1 is LGHNA and CDR2 YNFKEQ. The CDR3 consists of 15 residues. The CDR3: CASRTPGQEYNEQYF. The CDR3 DNA sequence: TGTGCCAGCAGAACCCCGGGACAGGAGTACAATGAGCAGTATTTT.

There are many counts of this clonotype. This sequence joins TRBV10-3 and TRBJ1-1, with 7 bases lining up with TRBD1. Germline V lookup: CDR1 ENHRY, CDR2 SYGVKD. The CDR3 consists of 12 residues. V dropped 5 bases and J dropped 6; count of bases not matched to a gene: 3. The CDR3 here is CAISPGQPEAFF. CDR3 nucleotide sequence: TGTGCCATCAGTCCGGGACAGCCTGAAGCTTTCTTT.

The table lists this clonotype with many counts. This chain uses TRBV28 with TRBJ1-2; D is unresolved. The germline V gene encodes CDR1 MDHEN and CDR2 SYDVKM. The CDR3 contains 11 residues. The CDR3: CGIGYPYGYTF. The CDR3 DNA follows: TGTGGGATCGGCTATCCCTATGGCTACACCTTC.

This clonotype has a count of ten or more. V is TRBV5-1 and J is TRBJ1-1, with unresolved D. CDR1 SGHRS and CDR2 YFSETQ come from the germline V gene. Deletions cut 0 bases from V and 4 bases from J, with 10 bases between. The CDR3 extends over 14 amino acids. The CDR3 sequence: CASSLDNLVTEAFF. As DNA, the CDR3 is TGCGCCAGCAGCTTGGACAATTTGGTCACTGAAGCTTTCTTT.

This clonotype was seen ten or more times. The chain combines TRBV4-1 with TRBJ1-6; D is uncertain. Trimming removed 1 base at V and 1 base at J, with 8 bases between. This CDR3 has 16 amino acids. CDR1 is MGHRA and CDR2 is YSYEKL in the germline V gene. This CDR3 reads CASSQGTGSYNSPLHF. The CDR3 DNA sequence: TGCGCCAGCAGCCAAGGTACTGGATCCTATAATTCACCCCTCCACTTT.

This clonotype was recorded at least ten times. The chain combines TRBV7-8 with TRBJ1-3; D not resolved. Germline V gives CDR1 SGHVS, CDR2 FQNEAQ. Trimming cost V 5 bases and J 2 bases, with 7 bases left between them. CDR3 size: 13 residues. The CDR3 is CASSTTAGNTIYF. CDR3 DNA: TGTGCCAGCAGCACGACTGCTGGAAACACCATATATTTT.